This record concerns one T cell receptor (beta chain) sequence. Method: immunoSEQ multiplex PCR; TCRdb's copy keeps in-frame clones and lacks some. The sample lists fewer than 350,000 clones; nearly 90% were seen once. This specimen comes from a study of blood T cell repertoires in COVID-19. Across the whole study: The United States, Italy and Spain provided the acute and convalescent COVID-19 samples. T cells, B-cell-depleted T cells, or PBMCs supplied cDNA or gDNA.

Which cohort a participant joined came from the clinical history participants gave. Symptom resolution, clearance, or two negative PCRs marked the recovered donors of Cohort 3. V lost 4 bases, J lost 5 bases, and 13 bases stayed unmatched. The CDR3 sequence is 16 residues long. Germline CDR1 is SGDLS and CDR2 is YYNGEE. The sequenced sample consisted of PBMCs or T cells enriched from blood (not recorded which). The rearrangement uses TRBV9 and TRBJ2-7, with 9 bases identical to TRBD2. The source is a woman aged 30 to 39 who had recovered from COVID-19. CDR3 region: CASSPMGGRAGDEQYF. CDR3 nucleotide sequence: TGTGCCAGCAGCCCAATGGGCGGGAGGGCCGGCGACGAGCAGTACTTC.